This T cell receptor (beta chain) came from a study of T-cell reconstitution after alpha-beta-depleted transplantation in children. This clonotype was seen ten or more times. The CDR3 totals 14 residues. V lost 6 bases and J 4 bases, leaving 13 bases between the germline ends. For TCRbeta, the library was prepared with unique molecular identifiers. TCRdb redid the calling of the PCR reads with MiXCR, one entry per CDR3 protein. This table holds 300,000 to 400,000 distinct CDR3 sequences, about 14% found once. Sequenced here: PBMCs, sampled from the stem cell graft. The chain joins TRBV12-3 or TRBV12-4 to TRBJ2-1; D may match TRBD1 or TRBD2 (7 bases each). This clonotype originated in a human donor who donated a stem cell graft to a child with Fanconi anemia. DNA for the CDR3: TGTGCCAGCAGAGCGGGACAGAATTACAATGAGCAGTTCTTC. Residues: CASRAGQNYNEQFF.